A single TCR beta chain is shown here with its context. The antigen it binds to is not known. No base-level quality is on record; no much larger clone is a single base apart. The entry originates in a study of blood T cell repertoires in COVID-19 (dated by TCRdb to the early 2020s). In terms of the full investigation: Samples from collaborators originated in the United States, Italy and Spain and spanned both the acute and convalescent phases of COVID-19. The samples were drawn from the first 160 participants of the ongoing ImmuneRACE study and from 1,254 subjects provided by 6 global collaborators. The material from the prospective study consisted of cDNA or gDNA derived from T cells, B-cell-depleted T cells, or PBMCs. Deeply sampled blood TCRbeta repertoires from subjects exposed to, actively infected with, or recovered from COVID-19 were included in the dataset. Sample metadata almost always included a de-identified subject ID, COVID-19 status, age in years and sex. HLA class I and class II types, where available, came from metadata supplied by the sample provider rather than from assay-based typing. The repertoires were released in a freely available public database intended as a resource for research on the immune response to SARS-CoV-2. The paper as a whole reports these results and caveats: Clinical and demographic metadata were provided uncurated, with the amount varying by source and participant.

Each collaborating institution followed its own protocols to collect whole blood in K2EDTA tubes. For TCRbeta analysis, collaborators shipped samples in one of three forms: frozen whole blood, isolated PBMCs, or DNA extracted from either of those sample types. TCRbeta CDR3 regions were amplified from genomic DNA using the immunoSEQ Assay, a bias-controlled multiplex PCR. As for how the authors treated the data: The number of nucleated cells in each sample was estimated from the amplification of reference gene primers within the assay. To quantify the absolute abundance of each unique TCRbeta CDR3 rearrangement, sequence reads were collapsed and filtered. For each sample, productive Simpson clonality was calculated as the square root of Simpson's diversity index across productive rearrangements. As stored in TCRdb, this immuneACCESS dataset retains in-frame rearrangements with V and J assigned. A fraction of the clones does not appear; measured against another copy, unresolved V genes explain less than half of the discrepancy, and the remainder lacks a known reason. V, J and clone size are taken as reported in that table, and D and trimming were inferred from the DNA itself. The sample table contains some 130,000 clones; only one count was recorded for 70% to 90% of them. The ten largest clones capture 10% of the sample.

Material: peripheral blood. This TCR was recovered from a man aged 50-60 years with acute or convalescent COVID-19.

The CDR3 protein is CASSLGQTGVEDEQYF. The nucleotides read TGTGCCAGCAGCTTGGGCCAGACAGGGGTGGAGGACGAGCAGTACTTC. The V and J segments used are TRBV4-2 and TRBJ2-7; 8 middle bases align to TRBD1. Looking up the germline V gene yields CDR1 LGHNA and CDR2 YNFKEQ. For this chain, trimming is 5 bases at the V end and 5 bases at the J end, and the number of junction bases without a gene match is 14. The CDR3 contains 16 residues, cysteine and phenylalanine counted. The read is trimmed to its CDR3 DNA, 48 bases read in frame from base 1.